The 30 T cell receptor beta chains given below trace back to one sample, sequenced in a study of OX40 agonist ivuxolimab in advanced cancers. Generated by immunoSEQ multiplex PCR, the TCRdb table keeps only in-frame clones and is missing some. The sample lists around 84,000 clones, about 90% occurring once. This specimen was CD4+ or CD8+ T cells sorted from blood, taken in a trial of the OX40 agonist ivuxolimab. These receptors were obtained from an adult with an advanced solid tumor such as melanoma, head and neck, liver or kidney cancer.

The chain employs TRBV4-1 and TRBJ1-5; a weak D match, TRBD1 (5 bases). The CDR3 covers 15 residues. Looked up from germline, CDR1 is MGHRA and CDR2 is YSYEKL. The V end was cut by 4 bases, the J end by 6 bases, with 16 bases between. CDR3 sequence (DNA): TGCGCCAGCAGCCGGAATCAGGGTTTGGGTCAGCCCCAGCATTTT. It is translated as CASSRNQGLGQPQHF.

V usage is TRBV5-6 and J usage is TRBJ2-5; D is unclear. The CDR3 is 13 amino acids. V lost 5 bases, J lost 2 bases, and 10 bases lay in between. The germline gives CDR1 SGHDT, CDR2 YYEEEE. The CDR3 DNA reads TGTGCCAGCAGTCTACGCGCTCAAGAGACCCAGTACTTC. Its translation: CASSLRAQETQYF.

This clone was recorded only once. The CDR3 sequence: CASSEAGTGVQPQHF. The CDR3 DNA sequence: TGTGCCAGCAGTGAAGCCGGGACGGGGGTCCAGCCCCAGCATTTT. V is TRBV25-1 and J is TRBJ1-5, with TRBD1 as a possible D gene (5 bases). V dropped 2 bases and J dropped 7 bases, with 15 bases sitting between them. Per germline, CDR1 MGHDK and CDR2 SYGVNS. This CDR3 has 15 amino acids.

J is TRBJ2-7 and V is TRBV5-4, with TRBD2 matching over 12 bases. Germline loops: CDR1 SGHNT, CDR2 YYREEE (reference sequence). The CDR3 has 16 amino acids. V gave up 4 bases and J gave up 0 bases; unmatched junction bases: 5. The CDR3 loop reads CASSPGLAGFSYEQYF. Written as DNA, the CDR3 is TGTGCCAGCAGCCCTGGACTAGCGGGATTCTCCTACGAGCAGTACTTC. Drawing the rest from reference TRBV5-4 and TRBJ2-7, the complete variable domain is ETGVTQSPTHLIKTRGQQVTLRCSSQSGHNTVSWYQQALGQGPQFIFQYYREEENGRGNFPPRFSGLQFPNYSSELNVNALELDDSALYLCASSPGLAGFSYEQYFGPGTRLTVT.

This clone appeared a single time. The V gene is TRBV28, the J gene TRBJ1-3; perhaps TRBD1 as D (5 bases). Trimming took 5 bases from V and 0 from J, leaving 11 bases between them. This CDR3 spans 15 amino acids. CDR1 MDHEN and CDR2 SYDVKM come from the germline V gene. The CDR3 region is CASSRTGASGNTIYF. The CDR3 DNA reads TGTGCCAGCAGTCGTACAGGAGCCTCTGGAAACACCATATATTTT.

This sequence joins TRBV4-3 and TRBJ1-6; D may be TRBD1 (6 bases). V was clipped by 0 bases and J by 2 bases, with 8 bases between them. Germline V gives CDR1 LGHNA, CDR2 YSLEER. CDR3 size: 16 residues. The CDR3 loop is CASSQDQGTYNSPLHF. DNA of the CDR3: TGCGCCAGCAGCCAAGATCAGGGGACCTATAATTCACCCCTCCACTTT.

This chain uses TRBV19 with TRBJ2-1; D may match TRBD1 or TRBD2 (5 bases each). Germline assignment: CDR1 LNHDA and CDR2 SQIVND (reference sequence). With 4 bases removed from V and 3 bases from J, the gap between germline ends came to 13 bases. This CDR3 has 15 residues. The CDR3 region is CASSTRGGDYNEQFF. The CDR3 DNA sequence: TGTGCCAGTAGTACCCGGGGCGGTGACTACAATGAGCAGTTCTTC.

The chain combines TRBV27 with TRBJ2-7; 14 bases are a match to TRBD2. The germline V gene encodes CDR1 MNHEY and CDR2 SMNVEV (reference sequence). The CDR3 is 17 residues long. V lost 5 bases and J lost 5; bases outside the gene matches: 11. This CDR3 is CASSRGLAGVSWDEQYF. CDR3 nucleotide sequence: TGTGCCAGCAGTCGGGGACTAGCGGGAGTCAGCTGGGACGAGCAGTACTTC.

This rearrangement joins TRBV7-3 to TRBJ2-2; D gene ambiguous. In germline, CDR1 is SGHTA, CDR2 FQGTGA. This CDR3 is 16 amino acids long. Trimming took 0 bases from V and 0 from J, leaving 8 bases between them. This CDR3 reads CASSLTAVANTGELFF. Here the CDR3 DNA reads TGTGCCAGCAGCTTAACCGCGGTAGCGAACACCGGGGAGCTGTTTTTT.

This chain joins TRBV19 and TRBJ1-5, with 8 bases identical to TRBD1. Germline CDR1 is LNHDA and CDR2 is SQIVND (reference sequence). The CDR3 spans 18 residues. V trimming: 8 bases; J trimming: 0 bases; junction bases outside the gene matches: 15. The CDR3 here is CASDLGRGLGISNQPQHF. The CDR3 DNA follows: TGTGCCAGTGATTTGGGCAGGGGGCTTGGGATTAGCAATCAGCCCCAGCATTTT.

V and J are TRBV11-2 and TRBJ1-2; D ambiguous. CDR3 length equals 11 residues. Germline V CDR1 and CDR2: SGHAT, FQNNGV. V was pared by 2 bases and J by 4 bases, with 2 bases between. The CDR3 here is CASSLIYGYTF. CDR3 DNA: TGTGCCAGCAGCTTAATCTATGGCTACACCTTC.

This sequence joins TRBV11-2 and TRBJ2-7; a weak D match, TRBD1 (6 bases). The CDR3 runs 13 residues. Germline V CDR1 and CDR2: SGHAT, FQNNGV. The V and J ends lost 5 bases and 4 bases respectively, with 12 bases between them. CDR3 DNA: TGTGCCAGCAGCACAACAGGGTGGTACGAGCAGTACTTC. The encoded protein is CASSTTGWYEQYF.

The sample holds one count of this clone. The chain links TRBV5-4 to TRBJ2-2; 7 nucleotides line up with TRBD2. Germline lookup yields CDR1 SGHNT and CDR2 YYREEE (reference sequence). V was clipped by 3 bases and J by 7 bases; unmatched bases: 12. CDR3 length equals 16 residues. The CDR3 spells CASSSPSGKLGGELFF. In nucleotides, the CDR3 is TGTGCCAGCAGCTCCCCCAGCGGGAAATTGGGCGGGGAGCTGTTTTTT.

The J gene is TRBJ2-3, the V gene TRBV5-1; TRBD2 matches 10 bases. The V and J ends lost 7 bases and 6 bases, in that order; junction bases with no gene match: 8. CDR3 length: 14 residues. From germline, CDR1 is SGHRS and CDR2 YFSETQ. This CDR3 is CASAQTSGSDTQYF. As DNA, the CDR3 is TGCGCCAGCGCCCAGACTAGCGGGTCTGATACGCAGTATTTT. Based on the CDR3 plus reference TRBV5-1 and TRBJ2-3, the full variable domain is KAGVTQTPRYLIKTRGQQVTLSCSPISGHRSVSWYQQTPGQGLQFLFEYFSETQRNKGNFPGRFSGRQFSNSRSEMNVSTLELGDSALYLCASAQTSGSDTQYFGPGTRLTVL.

This rearrangement joins TRBV30 to TRBJ1-3; 11 bases are a match to TRBD1. Germline CDR1 reads GTSNPN; CDR2 reads SVGIG (reference sequence). The CDR3 length is 19 residues. J was trimmed by 0 bases and V by 1 base; bases with no gene match: 11. Here the CDR3 reads CAWSGTGGPIVYSGNTIYF. Here the CDR3 DNA reads TGTGCCTGGAGTGGGACAGGGGGCCCTATCGTTTACTCTGGAAACACCATATATTTT.

V usage is TRBV9 and J usage is TRBJ2-2; unclear D gene. Germline CDR1 is SGDLS and CDR2 is YYNGEE. With 6 bases removed from V and 6 bases from J, the gap between germline ends came to 12 bases. This CDR3 region has 13 residues. This CDR3 reads CASTKEWSGELFF. The CDR3 region has the DNA TGTGCCAGCACCAAGGAGTGGTCCGGGGAGCTGTTTTTT.

As DNA, the CDR3 is TGTGCCAGCCTTAGAAGGGCCACAGATACGCAGTATTTT. Translated: CASLRRATDTQYF. V is TRBV28 and J is TRBJ2-3, with unresolved D. This CDR3 spans 13 amino acids. Germline-derived CDR1 and CDR2 are MDHEN and SYDVKM. Trimming pared 8 bases from V and 2 bases from J, leaving 11 bases between.

This clone turned up a few times. J is TRBJ1-1 and V is TRBV19, with a possible D match to TRBD1 (5 bases). The V gene lost 1 base and the J gene lost 0 bases, with 6 bases spanning the gap. Germline V gene lookup returns CDR1 LNHDA and CDR2 SQIVND (reference sequence). The CDR3 covers 14 residues. As DNA, the CDR3 is TGTGCCAGTAGTATAGGGGGCATGAACACTGAAGCTTTCTTT. As protein: CASSIGGMNTEAFF.

The rearrangement uses TRBV11-3 and TRBJ2-1, with TRBD1 matching over 10 bases. The CDR3 is 15 residues long. The J segment lost 6 bases and the V segment lost 5 bases, leaving 7 bases of the junction unmatched. The germline gives CDR1 SGHNT, CDR2 YENEEA. The chain's CDR3 is CASSLQRTGGNEQFF. The CDR3 coding sequence is TGTGCCAGCAGCCTCCAAAGGACAGGGGGCAATGAGCAGTTCTTC.

V and J are TRBV11-3 and TRBJ1-1, with a tentative D call TRBD1 (5 bases). V was trimmed by 4 bases and J by 1 base, leaving 16 bases between them. The CDR3 extends over 16 amino acids. CDR1 is SGHNT, CDR2 YENEEA, per germline. CDR3: CASSYAHLDKNTEAFF. DNA of the CDR3: TGTGCCAGCAGCTACGCCCACTTGGACAAGAACACTGAAGCTTTCTTT.

The chain uses TRBV9 and TRBJ2-4, with D unclear. V was cut by 0 bases and J by 6 bases, with 10 bases left in between. The CDR3 has 14 residues. Germline CDR1 is SGDLS and CDR2 is YYNGEE. The CDR3 DNA is TGTGCCAGCAGCGTAGGATCTACTGGAAACATTCAGTACTTC. Protein product: CASSVGSTGNIQYF. Filled out from reference TRBV9 and TRBJ2-4, the complete variable domain reads DSGVTQTPKHLITATGQRVTLRCSPRSGDLSVYWYQQSLDQGLQFLIQYYNGEERAKGNILERFSAQQFPDLHSELNLSSLELGDSALYFCASSVGSTGNIQYFGAGTRLSVL.

Turning to this clone: At one end, the junction sequence differs from germline, possibly due to a read error. The chain has TRBV4-3 and TRBJ1-2; D not resolved. In germline, CDR1 is LGHNA, CDR2 YSLEER. The CDR3 length is 14 residues. The CDR3 nucleotides read TGCGCCAGCAGCAAAGAGGGAGGGTCTCGTGGCTACACCTTC. This sequence encodes CASSKEGGSRGYTF.

This chain connects TRBV19 to TRBJ1-2, with D possibly being TRBD1 (5 bases). The CDR3 extends over 15 amino acids. Trimming removed 1 base at V and 4 bases at J, with 13 bases between. CDR1 and CDR2 from the germline V gene are LNHDA and SQIVND (reference sequence). The CDR3 reads CASSIVRTRGYGYTF. CDR3 sequence (DNA): TGTGCCAGTAGTATAGTCCGGACGAGGGGCTATGGCTACACCTTC.

The chain links TRBV6-1 to TRBJ2-7, with 8 bases that match TRBD2. CDR1 MNHNS and CDR2 SASEGT come from the germline V gene. Trimming cost V 1 base and J 4 bases; bases outside gene matches: 15. CDR3 length equals 18 residues. The CDR3 is CASSEEVGSKVAGYEQYF. The DNA for the CDR3 is TGTGCCAGCAGTGAAGAAGTTGGCAGTAAAGTAGCGGGATACGAGCAGTACTTC.

The V and J genes are TRBV10-3 and TRBJ1-2; 9 bases align to TRBD1. CDR1 ENHRY and CDR2 SYGVKD come from the germline V gene. This CDR3 region has 18 residues. Losses at the gene ends were 10 bases for V and 8 bases for J; bases not matched to a gene: 26. CDR3 sequence (DNA): TGTGCCACCGTAATTACCCCCTTTTCGTGGACAGGGGCGGGGGGCTACACCTTC. Its translation: CATVITPFSWTGAGGYTF.

V and J are TRBV19 and TRBJ2-6, with D possibly TRBD2 on 5 matching bases. CDR1 is LNHDA and CDR2 is SQIVND in the germline V gene (reference sequence). Trimming took 3 bases from V and 2 from J, leaving 14 bases between them. There are 17 residues in the CDR3. CDR3 region: CASSIFRGYPGANVLTF. The DNA of the CDR3 is TGTGCCAGTAGTATCTTTAGAGGGTATCCTGGGGCCAACGTCCTGACTTTC.

This clone was seen a single time. The rearrangement uses TRBV30 and TRBJ1-4, with D tentatively TRBD1 (5 bases). The CDR3 extends over 14 amino acids. Germline-derived CDR1 and CDR2 are GTSNPN and SVGIG (reference sequence). V was pared by 4 bases and J by 6 bases, with 15 bases between. CDR3 sequence: CAWKKRRGHEKLFF. As DNA, the CDR3 is TGTGCCTGGAAAAAAAGAAGGGGCCATGAAAAACTGTTTTTT.

V and J are TRBV7-2 and TRBJ2-2; the D is unclear. CDR1 and CDR2 from the germline V gene are SGHTA and FQGNSA. This CDR3 is 16 amino acids long. Trimming removed 5 bases from V and 0 bases from J, with 13 bases in between. The CDR3, as DNA: TGTGCCAGCAGCCCCTCGACAAACCCGAACACCGGGGAGCTGTTTTTT. As protein: CASSPSTNPNTGELFF.

The rearrangement joins TRBV27 to TRBJ2-1, with 8 bases fitting TRBD2. With 2 bases clipped from V and 6 bases from J, the junction kept 9 bases outside the gene matches. CDR1 and CDR2 (germline): MNHEY, SMNVEV (reference sequence). CDR3 length equals 16 residues. CDR3 in amino acids: CASSLRSGRGGNEQFF. Written as DNA, the CDR3 is TGTGCCAGCAGTTTAAGGAGCGGGAGAGGGGGCAATGAGCAGTTCTTC.

This clone appeared a few times. The CDR3 DNA reads as TGCAGCGTTGAAGTTGCCAAGAACACTGAAGCTTTCTTT. The encoded protein is CSVEVAKNTEAFF. The chain uses TRBV29-1 and TRBJ1-1, with D unclear. CDR3 size: 13 residues. V dropped 1 base and J dropped 1 base, with 7 bases sitting between them. Germline CDR1 is SQVTM and CDR2 is ANQGSEA.